The 5 T cell receptor beta chains presented below share a single source sample, sequenced in a study of T cell responses to AZD1222 COVID-19 vaccine. The protocol was immunoSEQ multiplex PCR, while the TCRdb copy is restricted to in-frame clones and leaves out a portion. The table includes roughly 100,000 clones, around 90% detected once. The sample consisted of peripheral blood, taken on day 0 of AZD1222 vaccination. The receptors here all came from an adult in good health.

This clone was seen only a few times. V gene TRBV4-1 combines with J gene TRBJ1-5; 8 bases map to TRBD1. The CDR3 length is 15 residues. CDR1 is MGHRA, CDR2 YSYEKL, per germline. V trimming: 0 bases; J trimming: 6 bases; junction bases outside the gene matches: 4. The CDR3 DNA reads TGCGCCAGCAGCCAAGAAGAGACAGGGGCTCAGCCCCAGCATTTT. Its translation: CASSQEETGAQPQHF.

This clone showed up just once. The chain uses TRBV29-1 and TRBJ2-1; 8 nucleotides align to TRBD2. Germline CDR1 and CDR2: SQVTM and ANQGSEA. This CDR3 comprises 13 residues. Unmatched junction bases numbered 10, after V lost 7 bases and J lost 8 bases. The CDR3 DNA follows: TGCAGCGGCGCGGGGGGTAAGACCTATGAGCAGTTCTTC. It specifies CSGAGGKTYEQFF.

The rearrangement links TRBV2 to TRBJ2-4, with a tentative D call TRBD1 (5 bases). Trimming took off 5 bases at V and 3 bases at J, with 14 bases between the two ends. This CDR3 is 15 amino acids long. Germline V gene data show CDR1 as SNHLY and CDR2 as FYNNEI. The CDR3 loop is CASSTSGYVKNIQYF. DNA for the CDR3: TGTGCCAGCAGTACATCAGGGTACGTCAAAAACATTCAGTACTTC.

This chain's CDR3 is CSASGGAGTNEKLFF. In DNA, the CDR3 is TGCAGTGCTAGTGGAGGGGCGGGAACTAATGAAAAACTGTTTTTT. The chain links TRBV20-1 to TRBJ1-4; possible D gene TRBD1, 5 bases. Germline CDR1 DFQATT, CDR2 SNEGSKA (reference sequence). This CDR3 has 15 residues. V was pared by 3 bases and J by 1 base, with 12 bases between.

The chain couples TRBV5-1 to TRBJ1-6; the match to TRBD1 covers 10 bases. With 9 bases clipped from V and 8 bases from J, the junction kept 5 bases outside the gene matches. CDR1 is SGHRS and CDR2 is YFSETQ in the germline V gene. The CDR3 extends over 13 amino acids. The CDR3 coding sequence is TGCGCCACCAGGACAGGGGGAGATTCACCCCTCCACTTT. Its translation is CATRTGGDSPLHF.